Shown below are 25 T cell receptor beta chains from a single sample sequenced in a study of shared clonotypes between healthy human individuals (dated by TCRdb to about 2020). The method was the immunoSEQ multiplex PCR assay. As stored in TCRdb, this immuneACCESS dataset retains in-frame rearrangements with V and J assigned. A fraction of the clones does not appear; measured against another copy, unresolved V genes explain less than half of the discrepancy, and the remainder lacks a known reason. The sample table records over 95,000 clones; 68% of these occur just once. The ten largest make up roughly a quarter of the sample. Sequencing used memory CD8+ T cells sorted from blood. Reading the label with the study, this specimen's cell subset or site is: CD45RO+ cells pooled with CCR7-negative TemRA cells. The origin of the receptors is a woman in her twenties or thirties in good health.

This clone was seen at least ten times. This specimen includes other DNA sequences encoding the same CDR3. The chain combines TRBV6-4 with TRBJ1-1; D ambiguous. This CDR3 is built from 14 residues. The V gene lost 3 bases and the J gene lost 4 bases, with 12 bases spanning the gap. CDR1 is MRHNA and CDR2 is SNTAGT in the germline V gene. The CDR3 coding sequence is TGTGCCAGCAGTGAAAAAGGACGCGGCACTGAAGCTTTCTTT. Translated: CASSEKGRGTEAFF.

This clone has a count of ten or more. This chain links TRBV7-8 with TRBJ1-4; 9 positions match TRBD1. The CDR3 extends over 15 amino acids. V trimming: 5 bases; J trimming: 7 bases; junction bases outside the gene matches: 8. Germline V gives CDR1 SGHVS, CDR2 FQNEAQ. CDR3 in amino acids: CASSMNRGPSEKLFF. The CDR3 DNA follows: TGTGCCAGCAGCATGAACAGGGGGCCGTCTGAAAAACTGTTTTTT.

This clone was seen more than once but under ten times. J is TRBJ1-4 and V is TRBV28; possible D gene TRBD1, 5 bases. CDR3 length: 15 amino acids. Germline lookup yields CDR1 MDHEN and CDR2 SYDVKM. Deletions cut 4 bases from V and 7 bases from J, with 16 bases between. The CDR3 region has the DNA TGTGCCAGCAGTTCCCGGGACGGACACACTGAAAAACTGTTTTTT. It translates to CASSSRDGHTEKLFF.

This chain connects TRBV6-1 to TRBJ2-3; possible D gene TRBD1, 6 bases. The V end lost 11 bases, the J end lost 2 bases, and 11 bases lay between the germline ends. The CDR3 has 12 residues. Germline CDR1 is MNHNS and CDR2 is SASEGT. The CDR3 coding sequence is TGTGCCGGACAGTTAGACACAGATACGCAGTATTTT. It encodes CAGQLDTDTQYF.

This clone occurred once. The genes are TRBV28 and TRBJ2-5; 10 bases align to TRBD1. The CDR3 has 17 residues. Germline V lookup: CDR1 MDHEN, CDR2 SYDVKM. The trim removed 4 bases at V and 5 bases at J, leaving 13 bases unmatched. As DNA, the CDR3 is TGTGCCAGCAGTTCACTCGGGACAGGGGTAATGGAGGAGACCCAGTACTTC. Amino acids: CASSSLGTGVMEETQYF.

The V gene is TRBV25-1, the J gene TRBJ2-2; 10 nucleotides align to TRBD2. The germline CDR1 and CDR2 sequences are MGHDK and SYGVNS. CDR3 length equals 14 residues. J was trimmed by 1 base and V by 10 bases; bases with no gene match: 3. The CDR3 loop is CATLAGGNTGELFF. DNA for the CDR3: TGTGCCACCTTAGCGGGAGGGAACACCGGGGAGCTGTTTTTT.

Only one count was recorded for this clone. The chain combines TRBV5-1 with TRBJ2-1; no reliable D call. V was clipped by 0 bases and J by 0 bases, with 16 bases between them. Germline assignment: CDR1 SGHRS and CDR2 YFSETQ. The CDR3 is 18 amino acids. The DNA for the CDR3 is TGCGCCAGCAGCTTGGGGTTGGGGTTGACCCGCTCCTACAATGAGCAGTTCTTC. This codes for CASSLGLGLTRSYNEQFF.

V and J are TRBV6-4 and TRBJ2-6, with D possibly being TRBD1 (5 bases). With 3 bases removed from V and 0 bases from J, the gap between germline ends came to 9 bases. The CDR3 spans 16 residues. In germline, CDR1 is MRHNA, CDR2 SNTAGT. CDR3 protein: CASSEGRNSGANVLTF. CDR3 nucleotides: TGTGCCAGCAGTGAGGGGCGGAACTCTGGGGCCAACGTCCTGACTTTC.

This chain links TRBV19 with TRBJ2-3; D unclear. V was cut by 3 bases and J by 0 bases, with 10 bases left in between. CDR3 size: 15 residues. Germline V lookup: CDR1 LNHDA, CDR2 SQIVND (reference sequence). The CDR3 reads CASSIRAGSTDTQYF. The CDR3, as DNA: TGTGCCAGTAGTATTAGGGCAGGCAGCACAGATACGCAGTATTTT.

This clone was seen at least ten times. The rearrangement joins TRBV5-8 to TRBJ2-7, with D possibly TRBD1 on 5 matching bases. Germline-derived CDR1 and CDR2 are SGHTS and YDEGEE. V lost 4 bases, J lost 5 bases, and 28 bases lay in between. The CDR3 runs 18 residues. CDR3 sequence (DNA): TGTGCCAGCAGCGTTATCGATCGGCAGGGCCCGCCCGTGGACGAGCAGTACTTC. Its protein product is CASSVIDRQGPPVDEQYF.

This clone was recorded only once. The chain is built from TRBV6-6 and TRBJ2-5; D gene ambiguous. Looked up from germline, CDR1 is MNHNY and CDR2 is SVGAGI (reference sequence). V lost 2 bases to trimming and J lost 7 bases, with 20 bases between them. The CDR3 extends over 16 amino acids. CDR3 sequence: CASSYISGNWAGTQYF. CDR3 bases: TGTGCCAGCAGTTACATATCGGGCAACTGGGCCGGGACCCAGTACTTC.

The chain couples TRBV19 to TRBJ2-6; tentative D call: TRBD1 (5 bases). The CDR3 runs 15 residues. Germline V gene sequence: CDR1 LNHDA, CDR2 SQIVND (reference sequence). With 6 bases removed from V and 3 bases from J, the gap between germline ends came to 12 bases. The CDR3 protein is CASRSYRFGANVLTF. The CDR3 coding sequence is TGTGCCAGTAGGTCCTACAGGTTTGGGGCCAACGTCCTGACTTTC. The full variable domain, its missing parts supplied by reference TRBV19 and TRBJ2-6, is DGGITQSPKYLFRKEGQNVTLSCEQNLNHDAMYWYRQDPGQGLRLIYYSQIVNDFQKGDIAEGYSVSREKKESFPLTVTSAQKNPTAFYLCASRSYRFGANVLTFGAGSRLTVL.

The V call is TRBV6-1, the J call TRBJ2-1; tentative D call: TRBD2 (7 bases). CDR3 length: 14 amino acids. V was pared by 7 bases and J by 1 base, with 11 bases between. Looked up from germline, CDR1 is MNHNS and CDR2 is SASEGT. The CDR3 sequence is CASTGGQSYNEQFF. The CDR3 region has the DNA TGTGCCAGCACGGGGGGACAATCCTACAATGAGCAGTTCTTC.

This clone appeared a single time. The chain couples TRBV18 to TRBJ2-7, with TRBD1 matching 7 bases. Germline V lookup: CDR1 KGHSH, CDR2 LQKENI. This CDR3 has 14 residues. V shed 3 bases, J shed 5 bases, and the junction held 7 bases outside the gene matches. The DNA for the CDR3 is TGTGCCAGCTCACCGACAGGGCCTTCCGACGAGCAGTACTTC. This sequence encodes CASSPTGPSDEQYF.

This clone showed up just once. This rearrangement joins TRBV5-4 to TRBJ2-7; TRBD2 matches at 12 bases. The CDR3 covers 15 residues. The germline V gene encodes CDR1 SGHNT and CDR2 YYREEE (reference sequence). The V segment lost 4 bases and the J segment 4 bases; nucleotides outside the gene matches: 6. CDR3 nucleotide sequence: TGTGCCAGCAGCGAACGACTAGCGGGAGATTACGAGCAGTACTTC. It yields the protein CASSERLAGDYEQYF.

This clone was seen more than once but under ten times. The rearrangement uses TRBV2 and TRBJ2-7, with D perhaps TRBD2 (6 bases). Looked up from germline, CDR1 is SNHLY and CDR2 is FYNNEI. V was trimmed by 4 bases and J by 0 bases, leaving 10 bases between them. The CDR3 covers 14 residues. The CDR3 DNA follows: TGTGCCAGCAGTGGGGAGGAAAGCTCCTACGAGCAGTACTTC. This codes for CASSGEESSYEQYF.

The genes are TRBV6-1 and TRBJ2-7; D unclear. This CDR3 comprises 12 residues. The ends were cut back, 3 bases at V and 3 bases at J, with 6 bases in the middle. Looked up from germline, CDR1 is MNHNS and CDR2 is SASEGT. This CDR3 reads CASSDLSYEQYF. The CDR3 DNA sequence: TGTGCCAGCAGTGATCTGAGCTACGAGCAGTACTTC.

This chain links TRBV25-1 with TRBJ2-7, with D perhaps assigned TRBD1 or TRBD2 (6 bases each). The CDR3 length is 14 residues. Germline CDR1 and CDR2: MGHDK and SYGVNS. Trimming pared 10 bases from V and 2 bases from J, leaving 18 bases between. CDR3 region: CATAGGGAAYEQYF. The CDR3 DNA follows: TGTGCCACCGCCGGGGGCGGCGCTGCCTACGAGCAGTACTTC.

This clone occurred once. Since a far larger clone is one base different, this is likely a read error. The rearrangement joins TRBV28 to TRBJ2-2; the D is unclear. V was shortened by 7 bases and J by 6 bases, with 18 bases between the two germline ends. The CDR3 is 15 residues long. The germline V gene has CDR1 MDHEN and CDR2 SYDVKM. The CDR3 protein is CASNPGRLQSGELFF. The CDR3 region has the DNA TGTGCCAGCAATCCGGGCAGGCTTCAATCCGGGGAGCTGTTTTTT.

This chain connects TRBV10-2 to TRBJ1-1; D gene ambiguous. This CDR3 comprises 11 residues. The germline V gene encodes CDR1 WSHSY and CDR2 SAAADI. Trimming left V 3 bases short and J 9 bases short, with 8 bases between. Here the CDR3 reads CASSEGIKAFF. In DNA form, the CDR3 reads TGCGCCAGCAGTGAAGGGATAAAAGCTTTCTTT.

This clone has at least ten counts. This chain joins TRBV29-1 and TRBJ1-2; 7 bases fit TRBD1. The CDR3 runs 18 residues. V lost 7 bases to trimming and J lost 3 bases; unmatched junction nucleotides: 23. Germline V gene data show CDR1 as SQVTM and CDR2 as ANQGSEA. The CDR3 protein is CSAGVIRGAPDGHYGYTF. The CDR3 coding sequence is TGCAGCGCCGGGGTCATCAGGGGGGCACCCGATGGCCACTATGGCTACACCTTC.

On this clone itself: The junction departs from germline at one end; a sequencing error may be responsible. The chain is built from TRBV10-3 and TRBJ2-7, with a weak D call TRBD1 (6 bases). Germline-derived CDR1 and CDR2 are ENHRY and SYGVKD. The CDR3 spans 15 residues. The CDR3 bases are TGTGCCAGCAGTTACGTTACAGGGTCCTCCTACGAGCAGTACTTC. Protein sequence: CASSYVTGSSYEQYF.

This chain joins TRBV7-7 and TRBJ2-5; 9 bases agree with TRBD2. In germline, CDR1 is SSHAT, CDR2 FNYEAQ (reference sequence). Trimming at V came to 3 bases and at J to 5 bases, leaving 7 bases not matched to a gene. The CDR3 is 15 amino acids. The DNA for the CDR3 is TGTGCCAGCAGCTTTAGTAGCGGGAGAGGGGAGACCCAGTACTTC. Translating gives CASSFSSGRGETQYF.

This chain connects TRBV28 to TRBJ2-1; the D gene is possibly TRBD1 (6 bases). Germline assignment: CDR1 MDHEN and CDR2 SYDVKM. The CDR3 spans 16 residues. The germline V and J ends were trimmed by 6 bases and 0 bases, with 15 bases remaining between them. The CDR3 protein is CASRRDRLNSYNEQFF. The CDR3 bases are TGTGCCAGCAGACGTGACAGGCTAAACTCCTACAATGAGCAGTTCTTC.

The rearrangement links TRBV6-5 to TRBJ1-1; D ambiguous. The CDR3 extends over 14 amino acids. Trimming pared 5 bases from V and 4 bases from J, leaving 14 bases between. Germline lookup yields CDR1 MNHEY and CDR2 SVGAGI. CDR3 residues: CASSGVLGTTEAFF. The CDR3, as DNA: TGTGCCAGCAGTGGCGTCCTGGGAACCACTGAAGCTTTCTTT.